The clone carrying this T cell receptor beta chain was seen a handful of times. The V gene lost 4 bases and the J gene lost 0 bases, with 11 bases spanning the gap. In germline, CDR1 is MRHNA, CDR2 SNTAGT. The CDR3 covers 15 residues. Source study methods: Quantification of nucleated cells was approximated via reference gene primer amplification. The repertoire was sequenced with immunoSEQ multiplex PCR; TCRdb's copy has only in-frame clones and lacks some. The DNA gave D and trimming, while V, J and clone size come from that table. Among around 190,000 clones listed, roughly three quarters were seen once. The source of the sample is a study of blood T cell repertoires in COVID-19. Study at large: Samples representing acute and convalescent COVID-19 were sourced from the United States, Italy and Spain. PBMCs, B-cell-depleted T cells, or T cells were the source of the cDNA or gDNA that made up the material.

Sequenced sample: peripheral blood. The clonotype was recovered from a woman between 35 and 50 years old with COVID-19, enrolled during active disease. The rearrangement uses TRBV6-4 and TRBJ2-3; D unclear. The CDR3: CASSVRVGSTDTQYF. The CDR3 nucleotides read TGTGCCAGCAGTGTACGGGTCGGAAGCACAGATACGCAGTATTTT.